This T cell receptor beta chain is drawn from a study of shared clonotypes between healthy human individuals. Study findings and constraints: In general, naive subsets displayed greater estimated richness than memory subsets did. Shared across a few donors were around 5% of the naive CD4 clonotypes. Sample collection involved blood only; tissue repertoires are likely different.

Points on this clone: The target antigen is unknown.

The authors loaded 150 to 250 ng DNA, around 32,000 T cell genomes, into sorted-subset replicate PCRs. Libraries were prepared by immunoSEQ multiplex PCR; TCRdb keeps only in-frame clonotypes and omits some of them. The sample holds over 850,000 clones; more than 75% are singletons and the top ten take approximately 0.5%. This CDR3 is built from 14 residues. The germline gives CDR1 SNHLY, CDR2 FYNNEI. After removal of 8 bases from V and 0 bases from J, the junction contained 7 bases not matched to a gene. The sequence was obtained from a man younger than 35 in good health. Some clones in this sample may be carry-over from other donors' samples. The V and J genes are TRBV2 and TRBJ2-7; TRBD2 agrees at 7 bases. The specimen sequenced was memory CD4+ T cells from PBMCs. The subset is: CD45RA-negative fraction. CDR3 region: CASSSGVYSYEQYF. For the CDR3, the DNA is TGTGCCAGCTCAAGCGGGGTCTACTCCTACGAGCAGTACTTC.